The T cell receptor (beta chain) under discussion was sequenced for a study of blood T cell repertoires in COVID-19 (dated by TCRdb to 2018 to 2021). The study in broad terms: Collaborator samples came from the United States, Italy and Spain and covered acute and convalescent phases of COVID-19. The material from the prospective study consisted of cDNA or gDNA derived from T cells, B-cell-depleted T cells, or PBMCs. Deeply sampled blood TCRbeta repertoires from subjects exposed to, actively infected with, or recovered from COVID-19 were included in the dataset. The repertoires were released in a freely available public database intended as a resource for research on the immune response to SARS-CoV-2. The samples were drawn from two sources: the first 160 participants of the ongoing ImmuneRACE study, and over 1,000 subjects contributed by 6 global collaborators. The sample metadata nearly always contained a de-identified subject ID, COVID-19 status, age in years and sex. Where available, HLA class I and class II types were obtained from metadata supplied by the sample provider rather than from assay-based typing.

Summary of the overall study and its limitations: How much clinical and demographic metadata was included differed by source and by participant, and the metadata was provided uncurated.

The germline V gene encodes CDR1 SGHRS and CDR2 YFSETQ. The germline V end is reduced by 4 bases and the J end by 5 bases; junction bases left unmatched: 7. Measured from the cysteine to the phenylalanine, the CDR3 is 14 residues long. The entry retains the CDR3 DNA only, 42 bases that are in frame from base 1. TCRbeta CDR3 regions were amplified from genomic DNA by means of the immunoSEQ Assay, a bias-controlled multiplex PCR. Per the source publication's procedure: The number of nucleated cells in each sample was estimated by amplification of reference gene primers within the assay. To quantify the absolute abundance of each unique TCRbeta CDR3 rearrangement, sequence reads were collapsed and filtered. For each sample, productive Simpson clonality was calculated as the square root of Simpson's diversity index across productive rearrangements. This is the immuneACCESS table as TCRdb keeps it, with only in-frame sequences that have V and J called. A part of the clones is gone; compared with another copy, unresolved V genes explain less than half, and the rest is unexplained. The DNA was the basis for D and trimming; V, J and clone size are from that table. The sample table shows 300,000 to 350,000 clones, and roughly 85% are seen once. The ten most abundant clones make up around 4.2% of the sample.

About this clone itself: Its cognate antigen has yet to be identified. No base-level quality is on record; no much larger clone is a single base apart.

Participants in the prospective study were aged roughly 18 to 90 years, lived in 24 United States geographic areas, and enrolled through a virtual design. In the prospective study, cohorts were assigned on the basis of participant-reported clinical history obtained from a screening survey and a study questionnaire. In the prospective study, whole blood, serum and a nasopharyngeal or oropharyngeal swab were collected from each participant by mobile phlebotomists. Over a roughly two-month period, participants in the prospective study had the option of providing additional blood draws and questionnaires. Before DNA extraction, blood samples from the prospective study were shipped at room temperature or frozen.

The chain is encoded by TRBV5-1 joined to TRBJ2-7; 9 central nucleotides agree with TRBD1. Source material: PBMCs or T cells enriched from blood (not recorded which). The sequence was obtained from a woman aged 35 to 49 with acute COVID-19. CDR3 loop: CASSQQGALDEQYF. The sequenced DNA: TGCGCCAGCAGCCAACAGGGGGCGCTGGACGAGCAGTACTTC.